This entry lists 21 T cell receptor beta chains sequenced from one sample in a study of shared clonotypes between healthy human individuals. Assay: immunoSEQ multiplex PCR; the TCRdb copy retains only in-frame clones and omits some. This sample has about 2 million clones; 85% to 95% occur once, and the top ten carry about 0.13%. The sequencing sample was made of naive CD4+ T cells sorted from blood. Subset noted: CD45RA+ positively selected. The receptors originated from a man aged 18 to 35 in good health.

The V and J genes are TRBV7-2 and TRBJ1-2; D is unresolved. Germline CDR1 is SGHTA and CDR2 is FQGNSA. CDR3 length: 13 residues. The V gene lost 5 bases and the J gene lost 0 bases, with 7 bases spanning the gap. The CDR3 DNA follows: TGTGCCAGCAGCCTCCTTCCTAACTATGGCTACACCTTC. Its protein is CASSLLPNYGYTF.

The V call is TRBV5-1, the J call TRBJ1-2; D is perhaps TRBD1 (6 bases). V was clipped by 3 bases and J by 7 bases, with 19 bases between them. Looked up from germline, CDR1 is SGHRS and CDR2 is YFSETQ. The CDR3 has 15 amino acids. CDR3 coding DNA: TGCGCCAGCAGCTCCCTCACGGACAGCGGGGGTGGCTACACCTTC. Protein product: CASSSLTDSGGGYTF.

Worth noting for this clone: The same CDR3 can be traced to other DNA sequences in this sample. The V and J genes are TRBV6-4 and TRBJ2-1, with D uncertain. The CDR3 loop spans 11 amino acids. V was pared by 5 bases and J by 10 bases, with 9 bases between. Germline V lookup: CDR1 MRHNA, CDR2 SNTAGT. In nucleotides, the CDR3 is TGTGCCAGCAGTCTGGGGAACGAGCAGTTCTTC. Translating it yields CASSLGNEQFF.

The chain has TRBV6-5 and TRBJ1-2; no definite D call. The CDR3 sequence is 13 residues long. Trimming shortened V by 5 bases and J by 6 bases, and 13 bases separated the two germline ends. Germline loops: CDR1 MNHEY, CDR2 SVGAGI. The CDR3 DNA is TGTGCCAGCAGTAAAACACAGACGGATGGCTACACCTTC. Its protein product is CASSKTQTDGYTF.

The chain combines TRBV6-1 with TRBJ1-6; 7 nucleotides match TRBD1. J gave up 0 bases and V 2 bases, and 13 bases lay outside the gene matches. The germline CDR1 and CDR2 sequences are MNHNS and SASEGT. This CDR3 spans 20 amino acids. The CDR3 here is CASSERGRRDRYSYNSPLHF. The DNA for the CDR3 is TGTGCCAGCAGTGAACGGGGGCGTAGGGACAGATACTCCTATAATTCACCCCTCCACTTT.

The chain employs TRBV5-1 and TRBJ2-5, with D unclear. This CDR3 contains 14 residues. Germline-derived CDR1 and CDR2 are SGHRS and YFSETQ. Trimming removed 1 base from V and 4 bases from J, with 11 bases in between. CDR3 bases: TGCGCCAGCAGCTTGAACTGGGCCGGAGAGACCCAGTACTTC. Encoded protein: CASSLNWAGETQYF.

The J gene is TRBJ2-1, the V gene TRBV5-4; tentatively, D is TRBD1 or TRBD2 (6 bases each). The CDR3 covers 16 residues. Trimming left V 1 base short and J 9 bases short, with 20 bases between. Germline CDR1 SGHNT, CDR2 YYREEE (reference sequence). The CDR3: CASSLTSWGAALEQFF. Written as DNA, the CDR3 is TGTGCCAGCAGCTTGACGTCGTGGGGGGCGGCTCTTGAGCAGTTCTTC.

As DNA, the CDR3 is TGTGCCTGGAGCGTGAGACTAGCGGGAGGGCCCTACGAGCAGTACTTC. It is translated as CAWSVRLAGGPYEQYF. The chain combines TRBV30 with TRBJ2-7; 14 positions match TRBD2. CDR1 and CDR2 from the germline V gene are GTSNPN and SVGIG (reference sequence). After removal of 3 bases from V and 2 bases from J, the junction contained 6 bases not matched to a gene. The CDR3 covers 16 residues.

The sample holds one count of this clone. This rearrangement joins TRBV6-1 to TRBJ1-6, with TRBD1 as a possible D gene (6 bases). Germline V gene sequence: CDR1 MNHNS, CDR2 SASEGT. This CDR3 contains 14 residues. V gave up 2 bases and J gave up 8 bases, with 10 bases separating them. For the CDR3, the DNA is TGTGCCAGCAGTGAATCGGGGGGCGATTCACCCCTCCACTTT. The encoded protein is CASSESGGDSPLHF.

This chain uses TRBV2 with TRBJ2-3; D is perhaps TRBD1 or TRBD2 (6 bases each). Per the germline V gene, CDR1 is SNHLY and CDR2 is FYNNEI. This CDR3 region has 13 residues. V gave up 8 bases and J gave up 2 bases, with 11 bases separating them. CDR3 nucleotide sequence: TGTGCCAGCCAGGAGGGGGTCACAGATACGCAGTATTTT. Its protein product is CASQEGVTDTQYF.

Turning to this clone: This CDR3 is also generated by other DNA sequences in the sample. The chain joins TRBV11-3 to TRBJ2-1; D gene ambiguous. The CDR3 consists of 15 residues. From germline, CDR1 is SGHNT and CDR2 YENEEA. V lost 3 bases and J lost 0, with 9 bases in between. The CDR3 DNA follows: TGTGCCAGCAGCTTGGACGGTAGCTCCTACAATGAGCAGTTCTTC. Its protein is CASSLDGSSYNEQFF.

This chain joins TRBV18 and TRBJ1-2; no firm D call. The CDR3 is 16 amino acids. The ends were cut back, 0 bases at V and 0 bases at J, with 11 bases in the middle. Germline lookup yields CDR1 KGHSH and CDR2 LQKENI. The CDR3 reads CASSPPGSLANYGYTF. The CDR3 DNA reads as TGTGCCAGCTCACCACCGGGCAGCTTAGCTAACTATGGCTACACCTTC.

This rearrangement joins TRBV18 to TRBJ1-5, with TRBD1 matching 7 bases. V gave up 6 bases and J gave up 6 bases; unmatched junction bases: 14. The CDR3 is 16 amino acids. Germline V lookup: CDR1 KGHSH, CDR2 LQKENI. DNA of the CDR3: TGTGCCAGCTCTCTCCTTGGGGAGGGGGCCACTCAGCCCCAGCATTTT. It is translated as CASSLLGEGATQPQHF.

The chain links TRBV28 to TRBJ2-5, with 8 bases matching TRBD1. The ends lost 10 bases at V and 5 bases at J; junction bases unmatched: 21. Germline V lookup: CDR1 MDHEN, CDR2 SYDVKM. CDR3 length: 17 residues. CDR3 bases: TGTGCCACCTTGGAGACCGGACAGGGAATGAGCTGGGAGACCCAGTACTTC. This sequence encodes CATLETGQGMSWETQYF.

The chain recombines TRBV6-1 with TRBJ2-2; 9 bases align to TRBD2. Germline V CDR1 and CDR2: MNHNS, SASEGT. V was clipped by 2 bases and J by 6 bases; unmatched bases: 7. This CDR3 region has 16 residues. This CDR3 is CASSEHVVAGAGELFF. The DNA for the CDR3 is TGTGCCAGCAGTGAACACGTAGTAGCGGGAGCCGGGGAGCTGTTTTTT.

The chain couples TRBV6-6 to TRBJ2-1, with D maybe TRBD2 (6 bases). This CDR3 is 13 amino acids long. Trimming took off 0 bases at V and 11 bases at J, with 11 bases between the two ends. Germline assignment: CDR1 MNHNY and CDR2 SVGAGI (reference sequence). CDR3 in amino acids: CASSYSLGGKQFF. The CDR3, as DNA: TGTGCCAGCAGTTACTCTCTGGGAGGAAAGCAGTTCTTC.

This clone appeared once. The CDR3 nucleotides are TGTGCCAGCTCACGGACAGACAGCATGAACACTGAAGCTTTCTTT. Its protein is CASSRTDSMNTEAFF. The V call is TRBV18, the J call TRBJ1-1, with a tentative D call TRBD1 (6 bases). This CDR3 contains 15 residues. CDR1 and CDR2 from the germline V gene are KGHSH and LQKENI. Trimming took off 4 bases at V and 0 bases at J, with 12 bases between the two ends.

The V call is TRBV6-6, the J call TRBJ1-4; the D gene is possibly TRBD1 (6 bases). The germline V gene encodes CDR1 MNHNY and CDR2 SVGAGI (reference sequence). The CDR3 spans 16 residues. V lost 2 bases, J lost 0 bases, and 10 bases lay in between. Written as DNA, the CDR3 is TGTGCCAGCAGTTACACAGGGCCCACAACTAATGAAAAACTGTTTTTT. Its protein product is CASSYTGPTTNEKLFF.

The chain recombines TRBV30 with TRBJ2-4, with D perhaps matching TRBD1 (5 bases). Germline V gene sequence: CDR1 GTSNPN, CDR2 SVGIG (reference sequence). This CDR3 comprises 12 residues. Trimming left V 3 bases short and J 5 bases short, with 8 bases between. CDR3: CAWSDSENIQYF. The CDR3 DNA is TGTGCCTGGAGCGACAGCGAAAACATTCAGTACTTC.

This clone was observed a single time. CDR3 sequence (DNA): TGTGCCAGCTCGATCCCCTACAATGAGCAGTTCTTC. Amino acid sequence: CASSIPYNEQFF. The chain links TRBV2 to TRBJ2-1; D not resolved. Germline-derived CDR1 and CDR2 are SNHLY and FYNNEI. This CDR3 has 12 amino acids. The V end lost 8 bases, the J end lost 2 bases, and 7 bases lay between the germline ends. The full variable domain, its missing parts supplied by reference TRBV2 and TRBJ2-1, is EPEVTQTPSHQVTQMGQEVILRCVPISNHLYFYWYRQILGQKVEFLVSFYNNEISEKSEIFDDQFSVERPDGSNFTLKIRSTKLEDSAMYFCASSIPYNEQFFGPGTRLTVL.

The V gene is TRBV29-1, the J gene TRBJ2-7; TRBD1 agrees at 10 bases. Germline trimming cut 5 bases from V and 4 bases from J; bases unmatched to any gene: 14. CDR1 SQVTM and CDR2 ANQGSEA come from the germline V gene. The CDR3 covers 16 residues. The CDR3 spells CSVLKGRDRGSYEQYF. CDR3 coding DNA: TGCAGCGTTCTGAAGGGCCGGGACAGGGGTTCTTACGAGCAGTACTTC.